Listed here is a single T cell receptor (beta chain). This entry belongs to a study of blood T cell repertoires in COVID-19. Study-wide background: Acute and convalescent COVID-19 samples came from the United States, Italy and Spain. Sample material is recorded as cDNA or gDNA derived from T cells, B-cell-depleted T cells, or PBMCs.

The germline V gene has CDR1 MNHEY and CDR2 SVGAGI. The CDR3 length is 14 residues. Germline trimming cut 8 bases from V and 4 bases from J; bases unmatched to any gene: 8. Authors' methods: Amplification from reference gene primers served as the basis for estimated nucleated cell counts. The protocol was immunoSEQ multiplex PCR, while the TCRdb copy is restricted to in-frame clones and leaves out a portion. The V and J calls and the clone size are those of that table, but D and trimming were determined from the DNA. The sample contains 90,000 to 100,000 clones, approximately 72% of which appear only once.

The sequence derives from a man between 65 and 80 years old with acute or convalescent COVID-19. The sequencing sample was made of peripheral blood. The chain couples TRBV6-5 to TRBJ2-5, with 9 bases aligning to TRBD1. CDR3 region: CASRGQGRGETQYF. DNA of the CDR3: TGTGCCAGCCGAGGACAGGGGAGGGGAGAGACCCAGTACTTC.